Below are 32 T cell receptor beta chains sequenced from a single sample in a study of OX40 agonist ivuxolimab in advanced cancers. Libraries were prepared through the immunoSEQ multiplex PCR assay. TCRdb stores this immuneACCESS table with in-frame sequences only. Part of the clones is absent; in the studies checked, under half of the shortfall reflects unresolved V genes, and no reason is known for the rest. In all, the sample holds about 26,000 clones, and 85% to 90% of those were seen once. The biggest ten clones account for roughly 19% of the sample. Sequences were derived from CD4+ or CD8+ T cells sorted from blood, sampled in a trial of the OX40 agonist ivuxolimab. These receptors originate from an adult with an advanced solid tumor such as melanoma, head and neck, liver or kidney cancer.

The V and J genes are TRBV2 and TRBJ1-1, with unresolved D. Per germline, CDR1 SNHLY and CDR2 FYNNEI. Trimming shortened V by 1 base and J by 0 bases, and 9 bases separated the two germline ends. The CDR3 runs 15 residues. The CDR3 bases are TGTGCCAGCAGTGAAGACGGCAGTTTGAACACTGAAGCTTTCTTT. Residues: CASSEDGSLNTEAFF.

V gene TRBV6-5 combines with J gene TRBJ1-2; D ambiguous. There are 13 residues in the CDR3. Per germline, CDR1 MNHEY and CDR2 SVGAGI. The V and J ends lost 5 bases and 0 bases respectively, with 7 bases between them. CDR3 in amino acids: CASSTTANYGYTF. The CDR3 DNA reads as TGTGCCAGCAGTACAACGGCTAACTATGGCTACACCTTC.

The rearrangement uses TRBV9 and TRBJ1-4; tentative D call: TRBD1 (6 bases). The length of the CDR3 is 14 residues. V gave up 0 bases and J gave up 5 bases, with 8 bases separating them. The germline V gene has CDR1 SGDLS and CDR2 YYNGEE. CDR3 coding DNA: TGTGCCAGCAGCGTAGGAGGGGGGAATGAAAAACTGTTTTTT. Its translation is CASSVGGGNEKLFF.

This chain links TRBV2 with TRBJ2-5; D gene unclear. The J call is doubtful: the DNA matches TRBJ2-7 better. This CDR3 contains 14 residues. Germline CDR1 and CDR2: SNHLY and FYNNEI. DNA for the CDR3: TGTGCCAGCAATCCGGCGTTAAGCTCCTACGAGCAGTACTTC. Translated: CASNPALSSYEQYF.

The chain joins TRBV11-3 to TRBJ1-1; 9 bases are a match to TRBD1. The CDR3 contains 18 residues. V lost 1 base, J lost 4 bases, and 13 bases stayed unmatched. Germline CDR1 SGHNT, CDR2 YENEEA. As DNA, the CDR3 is TGTGCCAGCAGCTTAGGACCAAGGGACAGGGTTTTCGGCACTGAAGCTTTCTTT. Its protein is CASSLGPRDRVFGTEAFF.

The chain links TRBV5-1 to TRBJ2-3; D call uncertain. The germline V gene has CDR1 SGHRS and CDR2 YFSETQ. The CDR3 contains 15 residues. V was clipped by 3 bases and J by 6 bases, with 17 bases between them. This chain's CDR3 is CASSSLPEKSDTQYF. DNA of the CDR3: TGCGCCAGCAGCTCCCTCCCTGAGAAGTCGGATACGCAGTATTTT.

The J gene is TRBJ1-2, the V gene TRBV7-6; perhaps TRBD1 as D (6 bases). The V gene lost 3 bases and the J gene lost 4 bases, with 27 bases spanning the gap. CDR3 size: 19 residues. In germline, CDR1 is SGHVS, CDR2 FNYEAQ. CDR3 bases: TGTGCCAGCAGCTTTCTGCCCGGGATCCCGGGACAAGCAGTCTATGGCTACACCTTC. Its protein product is CASSFLPGIPGQAVYGYTF.

CDR3 loop: CASSYEGLGENEQFF. DNA for the CDR3: TGTGCCAGCAGTTACGAGGGACTAGGTGAAAATGAGCAGTTCTTC. The J gene is TRBJ2-1, the V gene TRBV6-6; 8 bases line up with TRBD2. CDR1 and CDR2 from the germline V gene are MNHNY and SVGAGI (reference sequence). The CDR3 is made up of 15 amino acids. V was pared by 2 bases and J by 7 bases, with 7 bases of the junction left unmatched.

The CDR3 sequence: CATSRRRGETQYF. The DNA for the CDR3 is TGTGCCACCAGCAGGAGGCGGGGAGAGACCCAGTACTTC. The genes are TRBV15 and TRBJ2-5, with D possibly being TRBD2 (6 bases). The germline gives CDR1 LNHNV, CDR2 YYDKDF (reference sequence). The V end lost 3 bases, the J end lost 4 bases, and 9 bases lay between the germline ends. The CDR3 extends over 13 amino acids.

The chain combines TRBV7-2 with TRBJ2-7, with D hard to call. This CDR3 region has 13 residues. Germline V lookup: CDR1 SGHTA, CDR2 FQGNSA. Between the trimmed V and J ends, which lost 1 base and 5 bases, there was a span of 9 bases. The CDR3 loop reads CASSLGPPDEQYF. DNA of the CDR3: TGTGCCAGCAGCTTAGGGCCTCCCGACGAGCAGTACTTC.

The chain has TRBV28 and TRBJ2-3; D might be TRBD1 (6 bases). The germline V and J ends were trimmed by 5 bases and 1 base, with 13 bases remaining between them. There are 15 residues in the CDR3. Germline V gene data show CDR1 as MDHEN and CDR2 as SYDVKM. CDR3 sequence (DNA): TGTGCCAGCAGTCCCCGACAGGCCGGCACAGATACGCAGTATTTT. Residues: CASSPRQAGTDTQYF.

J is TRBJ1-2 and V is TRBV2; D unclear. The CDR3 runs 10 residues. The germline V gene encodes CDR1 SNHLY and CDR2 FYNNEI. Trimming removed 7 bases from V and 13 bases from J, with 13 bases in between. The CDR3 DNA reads TGTGCCAGCACTTCGGACCGTCGCACCTTC. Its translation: CASTSDRRTF.

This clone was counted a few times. CDR3 amino acids: CASSLDNPSYEQYF. In DNA form, the CDR3 reads TGTGCCAGCAGCCTGGACAACCCCTCCTACGAGCAGTACTTC. The chain carries TRBV5-5 and TRBJ2-7; a weak D match, TRBD1 (5 bases). Between the trimmed V and J ends, which lost 4 bases and 0 bases, there was a span of 11 bases. The CDR3 has 14 amino acids. Germline V CDR1 and CDR2: SGHKS, YYEKEE (reference sequence).

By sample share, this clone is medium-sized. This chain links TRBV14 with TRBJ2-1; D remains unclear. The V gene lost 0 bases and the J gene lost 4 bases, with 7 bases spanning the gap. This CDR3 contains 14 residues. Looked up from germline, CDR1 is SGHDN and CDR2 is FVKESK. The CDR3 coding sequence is TGTGCCAGCAGCCAAGAAGGACGGTACAATGAGCAGTTCTTC. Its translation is CASSQEGRYNEQFF.

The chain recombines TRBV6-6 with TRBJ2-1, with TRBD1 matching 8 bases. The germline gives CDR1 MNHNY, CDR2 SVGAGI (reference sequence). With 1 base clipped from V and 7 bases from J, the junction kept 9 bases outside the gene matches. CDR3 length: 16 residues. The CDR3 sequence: CASSYLGTGGRNEQFF. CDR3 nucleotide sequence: TGTGCCAGCAGTTACTTGGGGACAGGCGGCAGGAATGAGCAGTTCTTC.

CDR3 residues: CASSTPRDASLEKLFF. The CDR3 bases are TGTGCCAGCAGTACACCCCGAGACGCCTCTCTTGAAAAACTGTTTTTT. The chain couples TRBV28 to TRBJ1-4; D gene unclear. Germline V gene lookup returns CDR1 MDHEN and CDR2 SYDVKM. Trimming removed 5 bases from V and 7 bases from J, with 20 bases in between. The CDR3 is made up of 16 amino acids. Filled out from reference TRBV28 and TRBJ1-4, the complete variable domain reads DVKVTQSSRYLVKRTGEKVFLECVQDMDHENMFWYRQDPGLGLRLIYFSYDVKMKEKGDIPEGYSVSREKKERFSLILESASTNQTSMYLCASSTPRDASLEKLFFGSGTQLSVL.

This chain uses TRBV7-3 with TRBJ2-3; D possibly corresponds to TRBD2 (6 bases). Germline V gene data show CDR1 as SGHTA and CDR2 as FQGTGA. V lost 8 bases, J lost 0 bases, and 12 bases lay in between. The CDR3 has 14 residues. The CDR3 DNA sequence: TGTGCCAGCGGGTCGGGGGTTAGCACAGATACGCAGTATTTT. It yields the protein CASGSGVSTDTQYF.

The CDR3 DNA reads TGTGCCAGCAGCTTAGGTATCGACGGCTACACCTTC. Protein sequence: CASSLGIDGYTF. The chain couples TRBV7-9 to TRBJ1-2; no reliable D call. This CDR3 region has 12 residues. Per germline, CDR1 SEHNR and CDR2 FQNEAQ (reference sequence). V was cut by 1 base and J by 8 bases, with 8 bases left in between.

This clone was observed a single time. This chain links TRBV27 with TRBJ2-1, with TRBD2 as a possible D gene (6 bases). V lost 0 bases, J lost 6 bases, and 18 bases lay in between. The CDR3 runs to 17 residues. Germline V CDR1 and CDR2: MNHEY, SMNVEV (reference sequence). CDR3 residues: CASSLSGGITIINEQFF. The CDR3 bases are TGTGCCAGCAGTTTATCGGGAGGTATAACTATCATCAATGAGCAGTTCTTC.

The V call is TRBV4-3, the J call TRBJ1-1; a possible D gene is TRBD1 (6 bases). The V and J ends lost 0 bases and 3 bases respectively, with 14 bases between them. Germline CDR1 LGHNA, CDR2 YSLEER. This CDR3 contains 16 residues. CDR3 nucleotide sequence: TGCGCCAGCAGCCAAGATCCGGGGGGCGGTTACACTGAAGCTTTCTTT. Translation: CASSQDPGGGYTEAFF.

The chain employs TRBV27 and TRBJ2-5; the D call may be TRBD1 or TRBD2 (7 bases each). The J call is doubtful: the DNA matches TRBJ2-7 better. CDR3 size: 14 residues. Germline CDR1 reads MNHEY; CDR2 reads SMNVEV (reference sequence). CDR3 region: CASSDDRDYYEQYF. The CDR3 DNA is TGTGCCAGCAGCGATGACAGGGACTACTACGAGCAGTACTTC.

The CDR3 spells CASSSGSIYEQYF. In DNA form, the CDR3 reads TGTGCCAGCAGCTCCGGGAGTATCTACGAGCAGTACTTC. The chain is built from TRBV5-6 and TRBJ2-7; maybe TRBD2 (6 bases). The CDR3 spans 13 residues. Trimming removed 3 bases at V and 3 bases at J, with 10 bases between. The V gene's germline CDR1 is SGHDT and CDR2 YYEEEE.

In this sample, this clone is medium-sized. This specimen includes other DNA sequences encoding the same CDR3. DNA of the CDR3: TGCGCCAGCAGCCAAGATCGGGGGGACTTCTACGAGCAGTACTTC. It translates to CASSQDRGDFYEQYF. V and J are TRBV4-3 and TRBJ2-7; TRBD2 matches at 7 bases. There are 15 residues in the CDR3. Germline V CDR1 and CDR2: LGHNA, YSLEER. The junction had 5 bases not matched to a gene; V was cut back by 0 bases and J by 3 bases.

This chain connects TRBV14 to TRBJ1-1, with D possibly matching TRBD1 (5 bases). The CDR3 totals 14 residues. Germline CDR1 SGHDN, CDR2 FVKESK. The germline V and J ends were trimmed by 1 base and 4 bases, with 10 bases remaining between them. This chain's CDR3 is CASSQGSGGTEAFF. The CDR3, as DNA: TGTGCCAGCAGCCAAGGGTCGGGGGGCACTGAAGCTTTCTTT. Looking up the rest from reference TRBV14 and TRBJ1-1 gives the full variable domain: EAGVTQFPSHSVIEKGQTVTLRCDPISGHDNLYWYRRVMGKEIKFLLHFVKESKQDESGMPNNRFLAERTGGTYSTLKVQPAELEDSGVYFCASSQGSGGTEAFFGQGTRLTVV.

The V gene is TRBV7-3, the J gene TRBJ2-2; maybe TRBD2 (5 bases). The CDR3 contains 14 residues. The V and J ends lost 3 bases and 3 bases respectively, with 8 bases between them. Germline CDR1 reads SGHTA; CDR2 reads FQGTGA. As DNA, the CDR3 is TGTGCCAGCAGCTTGGTCGGGGACACCGGGGAGCTGTTTTTT. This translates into CASSLVGDTGELFF.

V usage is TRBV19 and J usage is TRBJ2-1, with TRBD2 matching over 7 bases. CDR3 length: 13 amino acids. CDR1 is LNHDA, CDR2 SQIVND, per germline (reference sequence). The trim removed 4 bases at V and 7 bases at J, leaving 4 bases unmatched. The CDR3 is CASSTGLRNEQFF. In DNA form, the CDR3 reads TGTGCCAGTAGTACGGGACTACGTAATGAGCAGTTCTTC.

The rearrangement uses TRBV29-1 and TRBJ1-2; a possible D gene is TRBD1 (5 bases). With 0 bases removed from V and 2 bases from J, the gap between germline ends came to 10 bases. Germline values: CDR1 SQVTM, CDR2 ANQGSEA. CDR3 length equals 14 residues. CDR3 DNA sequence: TGCAGCGTTGAAGAAGGAGGGGCCAACTATGGCTACACCTTC. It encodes CSVEEGGANYGYTF. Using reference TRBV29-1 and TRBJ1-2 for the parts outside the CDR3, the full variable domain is SAVISQKPSRDICQRGTSLTIQCQVDSQVTMMFWYRQQPGQSLTLIATANQGSEATYESGFVIDKFPISRPNLTFSTLTVSNMSPEDSSIYLCSVEEGGANYGYTFGSGTRLTVV.

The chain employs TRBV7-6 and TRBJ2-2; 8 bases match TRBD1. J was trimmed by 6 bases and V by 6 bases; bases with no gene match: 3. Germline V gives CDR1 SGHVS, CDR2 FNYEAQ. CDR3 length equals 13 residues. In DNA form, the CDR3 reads TGTGCCAGCAGTTTGACAGGGGCCGGGGAGCTGTTTTTT. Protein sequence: CASSLTGAGELFF.

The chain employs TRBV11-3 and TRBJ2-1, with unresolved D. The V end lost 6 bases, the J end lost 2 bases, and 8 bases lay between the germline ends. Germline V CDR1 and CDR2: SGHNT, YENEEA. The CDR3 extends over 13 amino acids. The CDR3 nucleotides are TGTGCCAGCAGACAGTACCCCTACAATGAGCAGTTCTTC. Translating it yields CASRQYPYNEQFF.

This CDR3 is CASSAGPLPYEQYF. In DNA, the CDR3 is TGCGCCAGCAGCGCGGGCCCTCTCCCCTACGAGCAGTACTTC. The chain employs TRBV10-1 and TRBJ2-7; perhaps TRBD2 as D (5 bases). This CDR3 comprises 14 residues. V was cut by 6 bases and J by 2 bases, with 14 bases left in between. Germline values: CDR1 WNHNN, CDR2 SYGVQD (reference sequence).

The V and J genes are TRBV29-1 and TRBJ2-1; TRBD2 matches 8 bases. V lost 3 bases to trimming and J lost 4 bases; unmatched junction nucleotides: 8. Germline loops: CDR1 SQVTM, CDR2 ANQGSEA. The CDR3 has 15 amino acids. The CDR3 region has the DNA TGCAGCGTTGACGGGAGGGGGGCCTCTTACAATGAGCAGTTCTTC. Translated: CSVDGRGASYNEQFF.

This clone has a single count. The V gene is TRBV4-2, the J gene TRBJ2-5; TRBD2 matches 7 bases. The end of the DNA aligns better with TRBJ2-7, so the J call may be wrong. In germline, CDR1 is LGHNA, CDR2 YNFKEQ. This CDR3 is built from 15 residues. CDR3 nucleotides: TGTGCCAGCAGCCAAAGGGCGGGAGAAGCAGACGAGCAGTACTTC. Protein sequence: CASSQRAGEADEQYF.